The 10 T cell receptor beta chains presented below share a single source sample, sequenced in a study of shared clonotypes between healthy human individuals. Here immunoSEQ multiplex PCR was the method, and the copy in TCRdb shows in-frame clones only, minus some. Counted here are some 1,600,000 clones, 98% occurring once; the ten biggest clones make up about 0.4%. The sequenced sample was naive CD4+ T cells sorted from blood. Subset of the sample: CD45RA+ positively selected. The receptors here all came from a young man in good health.

The chain has TRBV7-9 and TRBJ2-7; 7 nucleotides align to TRBD2. This CDR3 comprises 16 residues. The germline CDR1 and CDR2 sequences are SEHNR and FQNEAQ (reference sequence). V dropped 0 bases and J dropped 4; count of bases not matched to a gene: 9. As DNA, the CDR3 is TGTGCCAGCAGCTTAGCTTTGGCGGGAGCCGAGTACGAGCAGTACTTC. Protein: CASSLALAGAEYEQYF. Full variable domain (missing parts from reference TRBV7-9 and TRBJ2-7): DTGVSQNPRHKITKRGQNVTFRCDPISEHNRLYWYRQTLGQGPEFLTYFQNEAQLEKSRLLSDRFSAERPKGSFSTLEIQRTEQGDSAMYLCASSLALAGAEYEQYFGPGTRLTVT.

In DNA, the CDR3 is TGTGCCAGCAGTTACGCGGGGCGGGAGGATGAAAAACTGTTTTTT. It is translated as CASSYAGREDEKLFF. The V call is TRBV6-5, the J call TRBJ1-4, with D possibly TRBD1 on 5 matching bases. V dropped 2 bases and J dropped 6 bases, with 13 bases sitting between them. CDR1 is MNHEY and CDR2 is SVGAGI in the germline V gene. This CDR3 has 15 amino acids.

The V and J genes are TRBV5-1 and TRBJ2-1, with 8 positions matching TRBD2. Trimming at V came to 4 bases and at J to 7 bases, leaving 10 bases not matched to a gene. Germline-derived CDR1 and CDR2 are SGHRS and YFSETQ. CDR3 size: 15 residues. CDR3 in DNA: TGCGCCAGCAGCCAAATTAGCGGGATACGGAATGAGCAGTTCTTC. This sequence encodes CASSQISGIRNEQFF.

CDR3 in DNA: TGTGCCAGCAGCCCGGGACCGGGGACCCAGTACTTC. Residues: CASSPGPGTQYF. V usage is TRBV6-6 and J usage is TRBJ2-5; D is tentatively TRBD1 or TRBD2 (5 bases each). Trimming pared 6 bases from V and 7 bases from J, leaving 12 bases between. CDR3 length: 12 residues. CDR1 MNHNY and CDR2 SVGAGI come from the germline V gene (reference sequence).

The V call is TRBV25-1, the J call TRBJ2-7; 8 bases map to TRBD1. Trimming at V came to 1 base and at J to 2 bases, leaving 1 base not matched to a gene. The CDR3 length is 14 residues. Per the germline V gene, CDR1 is MGHDK and CDR2 is SYGVNS. CDR3 nucleotide sequence: TGTGCCAGCAGTGAATTGGACAGGGCCTACGAGCAGTACTTC. It codes for CASSELDRAYEQYF.

The V gene is TRBV19, the J gene TRBJ2-1, with 7 bases aligning to TRBD2. The junction had 4 bases not matched to a gene; V was cut back by 5 bases and J by 6 bases. CDR3 length: 13 residues. CDR1 LNHDA and CDR2 SQIVND come from the germline V gene (reference sequence). The CDR3 loop reads CASSSWEGNEQFF. DNA for the CDR3: TGTGCCAGTAGTTCCTGGGAGGGCAATGAGCAGTTCTTC. The variable domain in full, completed from reference TRBV19 and TRBJ2-1, reads DGGITQSPKYLFRKEGQNVTLSCEQNLNHDAMYWYRQDPGQGLRLIYYSQIVNDFQKGDIAEGYSVSREKKESFPLTVTSAQKNPTAFYLCASSSWEGNEQFFGPGTRLTVL.

V usage is TRBV14 and J usage is TRBJ2-5; 8 bases map to TRBD2. The CDR3 extends over 17 amino acids. After removal of 4 bases from V and 3 bases from J, the junction contained 13 bases not matched to a gene. Germline V gene sequence: CDR1 SGHDN, CDR2 FVKESK. For the CDR3, the DNA is TGTGCCAGCAGCCCCGGATGGCGGGAGGCCAACAAAGAGACCCAGTACTTC. Amino acid sequence: CASSPGWREANKETQYF. Supplemented by reference TRBV14 and TRBJ2-5, the full variable domain reads EAGVTQFPSHSVIEKGQTVTLRCDPISGHDNLYWYRRVMGKEIKFLLHFVKESKQDESGMPNNRFLAERTGGTYSTLKVQPAELEDSGVYFCASSPGWREANKETQYFGPGTRLLVL.

This chain connects TRBV5-4 to TRBJ2-5; the D is unclear. Trimming shortened V by 3 bases and J by 5 bases, and 11 bases separated the two germline ends. CDR1 is SGHNT and CDR2 is YYREEE in the germline V gene (reference sequence). CDR3 length: 13 residues. The CDR3, as DNA: TGTGCCAGCAGCTCTCCTTCTCCGGAGACCCAGTACTTC. Protein sequence: CASSSPSPETQYF.

This chain links TRBV5-1 with TRBJ2-1, with D tentatively TRBD2 (5 bases). The CDR3 has 17 amino acids. The germline CDR1 and CDR2 sequences are SGHRS and YFSETQ. Between the trimmed V and J ends, which lost 0 bases and 0 bases, there was a span of 13 bases. In nucleotides, the CDR3 is TGCGCCAGCAGCTTGGCCGAGGGCCTAAGCTCCTACAATGAGCAGTTCTTC. Translated, it gives CASSLAEGLSSYNEQFF. The complete variable domain, with remaining parts taken from reference TRBV5-1 and TRBJ2-1, reads KAGVTQTPRYLIKTRGQQVTLSCSPISGHRSVSWYQQTPGQGLQFLFEYFSETQRNKGNFPGRFSGRQFSNSRSEMNVSTLELGDSALYLCASSLAEGLSSYNEQFFGPGTRLTVL.

The chain has TRBV5-6 and TRBJ2-3; 10 bases agree with TRBD2. The trim removed 3 bases at V and 0 bases at J, leaving 4 bases unmatched. Germline V gene lookup returns CDR1 SGHDT and CDR2 YYEEEE. The CDR3 totals 16 residues. The CDR3 sequence is CASSSLAGGSTDTQYF. CDR3 bases: TGTGCCAGCAGCTCGTTAGCGGGAGGAAGCACAGATACGCAGTATTTT.